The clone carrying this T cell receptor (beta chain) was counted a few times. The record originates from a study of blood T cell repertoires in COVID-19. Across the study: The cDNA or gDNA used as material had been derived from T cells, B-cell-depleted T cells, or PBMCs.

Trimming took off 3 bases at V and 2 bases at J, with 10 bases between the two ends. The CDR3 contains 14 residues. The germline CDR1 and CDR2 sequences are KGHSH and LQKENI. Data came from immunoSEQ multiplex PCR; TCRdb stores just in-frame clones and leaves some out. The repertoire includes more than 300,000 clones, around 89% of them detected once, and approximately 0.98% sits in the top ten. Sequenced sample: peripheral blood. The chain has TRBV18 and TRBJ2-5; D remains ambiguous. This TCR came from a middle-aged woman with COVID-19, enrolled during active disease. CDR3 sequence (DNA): TGTGCCAGCTCACCCGCGACTCTGCAAGAGACCCAGTACTTC. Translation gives CASSPATLQETQYF.